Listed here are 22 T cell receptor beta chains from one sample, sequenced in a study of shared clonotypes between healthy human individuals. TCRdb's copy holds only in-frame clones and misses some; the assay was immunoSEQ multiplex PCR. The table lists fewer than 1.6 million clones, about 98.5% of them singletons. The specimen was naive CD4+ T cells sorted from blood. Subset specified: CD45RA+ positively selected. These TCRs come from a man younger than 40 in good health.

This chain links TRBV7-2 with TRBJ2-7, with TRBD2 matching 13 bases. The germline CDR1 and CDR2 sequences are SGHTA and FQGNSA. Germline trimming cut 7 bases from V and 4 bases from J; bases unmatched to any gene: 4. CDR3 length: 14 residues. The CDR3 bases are TGTGCCAGCAAACTAGCGGGAGGGGGTTACGAGCAGTACTTC. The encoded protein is CASKLAGGGYEQYF.

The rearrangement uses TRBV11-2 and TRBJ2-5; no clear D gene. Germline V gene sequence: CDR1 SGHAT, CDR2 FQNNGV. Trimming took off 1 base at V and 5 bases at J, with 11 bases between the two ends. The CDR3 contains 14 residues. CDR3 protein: CASSLVLVGETQYF. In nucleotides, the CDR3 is TGTGCCAGCAGCTTAGTTTTGGTAGGGGAGACCCAGTACTTC. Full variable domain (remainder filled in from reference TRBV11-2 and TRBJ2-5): EAGVAQSPRYKIIEKRQSVAFWCNPISGHATLYWYQQILGQGPKLLIQFQNNGVVDDSQLPKDRFSAERLKGVDSTLKIQPAKLEDSAVYLCASSLVLVGETQYFGPGTRLLVL.

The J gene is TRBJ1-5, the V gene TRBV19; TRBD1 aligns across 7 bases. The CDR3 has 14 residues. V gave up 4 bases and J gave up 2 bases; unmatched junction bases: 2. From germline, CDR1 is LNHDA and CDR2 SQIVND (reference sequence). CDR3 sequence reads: CASSTDRGNQPQHF. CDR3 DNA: TGTGCCAGTAGTACCGACAGGGGCAATCAGCCCCAGCATTTT.

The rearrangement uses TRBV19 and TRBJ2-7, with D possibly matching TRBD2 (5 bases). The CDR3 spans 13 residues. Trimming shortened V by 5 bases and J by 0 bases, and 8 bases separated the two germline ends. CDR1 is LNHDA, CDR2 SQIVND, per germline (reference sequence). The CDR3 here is CASSPGSSYEQYF. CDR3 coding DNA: TGTGCCAGTAGTCCGGGATCCTCCTACGAGCAGTACTTC.

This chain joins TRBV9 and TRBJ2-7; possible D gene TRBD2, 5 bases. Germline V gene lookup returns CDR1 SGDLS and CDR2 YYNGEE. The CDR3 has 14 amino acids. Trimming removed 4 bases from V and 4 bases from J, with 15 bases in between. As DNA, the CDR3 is TGTGCCAGCAGCCCAGAGTCAAGAGGGTACGAGCAGTACTTC. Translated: CASSPESRGYEQYF.

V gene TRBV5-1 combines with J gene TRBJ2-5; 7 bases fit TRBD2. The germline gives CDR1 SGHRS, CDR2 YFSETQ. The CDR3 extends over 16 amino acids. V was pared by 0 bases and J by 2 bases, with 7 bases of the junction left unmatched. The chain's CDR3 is CASSLVWGGLQETQYF. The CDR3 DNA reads TGCGCCAGCAGCTTGGTATGGGGGGGATTACAAGAGACCCAGTACTTC.

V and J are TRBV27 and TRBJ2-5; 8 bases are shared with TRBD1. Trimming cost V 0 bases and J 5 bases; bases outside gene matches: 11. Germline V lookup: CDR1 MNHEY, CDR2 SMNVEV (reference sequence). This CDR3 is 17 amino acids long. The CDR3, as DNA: TGTGCCAGCAGTTTATCCCTAGGACAGGGAGAAACGGAGACCCAGTACTTC. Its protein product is CASSLSLGQGETETQYF.

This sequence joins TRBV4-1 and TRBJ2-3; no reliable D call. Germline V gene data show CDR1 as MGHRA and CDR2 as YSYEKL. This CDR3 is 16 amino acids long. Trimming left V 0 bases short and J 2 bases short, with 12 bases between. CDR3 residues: CASSQDSQAYTDTQYF. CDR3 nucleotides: TGCGCCAGCAGCCAAGACTCACAAGCATACACAGATACGCAGTATTTT.

The CDR3 protein is CASSFETGGPYEQYF. The DNA for the CDR3 is TGTGCCAGCAGCTTTGAGACAGGGGGTCCCTACGAGCAGTACTTC. The chain is built from TRBV12-1 and TRBJ2-7; the tabulated D call, TRBD1, remains unverified against the DNA. TRBV12-1 is termed a pseudogene. The CDR3 length is 15 residues.

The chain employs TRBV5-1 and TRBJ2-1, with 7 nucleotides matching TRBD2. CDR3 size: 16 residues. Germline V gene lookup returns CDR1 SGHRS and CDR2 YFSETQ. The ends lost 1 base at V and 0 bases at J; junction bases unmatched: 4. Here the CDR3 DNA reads TGCGCCAGCAGCTTGCTAGCGGATAGCTCCTACAATGAGCAGTTCTTC. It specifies CASSLLADSSYNEQFF.

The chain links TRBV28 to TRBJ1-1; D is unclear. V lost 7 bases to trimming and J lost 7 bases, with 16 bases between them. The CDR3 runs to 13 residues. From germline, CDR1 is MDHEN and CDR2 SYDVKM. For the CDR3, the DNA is TGTGCCAGCAACCTCTTTAGGGCCCATGAAGCTTTCTTT. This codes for CASNLFRAHEAFF.

The CDR3, as DNA: TGTGCCAGCAGTGAACTTCGCCAGGGCTACTACGAGCAGTACTTC. This codes for CASSELRQGYYEQYF. The V and J genes are TRBV25-1 and TRBJ2-7; tentative D call: TRBD1 (5 bases). The V end was cut by 2 bases, the J end by 3 bases, with 14 bases between. CDR3 length: 15 residues. CDR1 MGHDK and CDR2 SYGVNS come from the germline V gene.

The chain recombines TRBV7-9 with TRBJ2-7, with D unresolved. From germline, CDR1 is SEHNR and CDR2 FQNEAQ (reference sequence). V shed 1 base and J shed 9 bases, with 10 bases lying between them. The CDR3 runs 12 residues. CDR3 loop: CASSLGVAVQYF. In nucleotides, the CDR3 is TGTGCCAGCAGCTTAGGGGTAGCCGTGCAGTACTTC.

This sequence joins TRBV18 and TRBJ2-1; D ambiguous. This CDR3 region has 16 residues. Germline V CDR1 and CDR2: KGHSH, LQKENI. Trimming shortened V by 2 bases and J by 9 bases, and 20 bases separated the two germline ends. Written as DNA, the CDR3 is TGTGCCAGCTCACCATTCCGGACCCAAGTGCGAGGTGAGCAGTTCTTC. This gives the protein CASSPFRTQVRGEQFF.

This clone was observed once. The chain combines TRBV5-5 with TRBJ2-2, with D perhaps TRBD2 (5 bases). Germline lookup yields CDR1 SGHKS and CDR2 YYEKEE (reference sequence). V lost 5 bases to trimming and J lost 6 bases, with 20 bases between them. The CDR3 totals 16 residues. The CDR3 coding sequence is TGTGCCAGCAGACCGCCTGGCCCGGGATTTGCCGGGGAGCTGTTTTTT. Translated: CASRPPGPGFAGELFF.

The CDR3 protein is CASSPRGRGEQFF. Written as DNA, the CDR3 is TGTGCCAGCAGTCCCCGGGGGAGGGGTGAGCAGTTCTTC. The chain couples TRBV6-6 to TRBJ2-1, with 7 bases aligning to TRBD2. The germline V gene encodes CDR1 MNHNY and CDR2 SVGAGI (reference sequence). The CDR3 is 13 residues long. Trimming cost V 5 bases and J 9 bases; bases outside gene matches: 7.

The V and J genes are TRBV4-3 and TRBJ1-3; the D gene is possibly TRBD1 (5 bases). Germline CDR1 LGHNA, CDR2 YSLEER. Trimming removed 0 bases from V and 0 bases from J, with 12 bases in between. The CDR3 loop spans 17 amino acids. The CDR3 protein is CASSQEIGVLSGNTIYF. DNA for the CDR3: TGCGCCAGCAGCCAAGAGATAGGGGTCCTCTCTGGAAACACCATATATTTT.

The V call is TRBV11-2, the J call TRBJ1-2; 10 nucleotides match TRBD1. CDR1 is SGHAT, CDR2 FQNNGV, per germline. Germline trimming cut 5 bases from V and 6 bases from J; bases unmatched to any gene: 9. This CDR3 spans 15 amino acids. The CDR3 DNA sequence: TGTGCCAGCAGCGCTAGACAGGGGGCCGGGGATGGCTACACCTTC. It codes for CASSARQGAGDGYTF. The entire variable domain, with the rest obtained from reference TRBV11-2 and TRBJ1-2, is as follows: EAGVAQSPRYKIIEKRQSVAFWCNPISGHATLYWYQQILGQGPKLLIQFQNNGVVDDSQLPKDRFSAERLKGVDSTLKIQPAKLEDSAVYLCASSARQGAGDGYTFGSGTRLTVV.

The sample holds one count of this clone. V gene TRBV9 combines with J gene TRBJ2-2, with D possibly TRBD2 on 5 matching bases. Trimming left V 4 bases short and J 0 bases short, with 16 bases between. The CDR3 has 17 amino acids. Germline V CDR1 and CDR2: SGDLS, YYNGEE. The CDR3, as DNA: TGTGCCAGCAGCAAACGCACGGGGTTCGCGAACACCGGGGAGCTGTTTTTT. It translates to CASSKRTGFANTGELFF.

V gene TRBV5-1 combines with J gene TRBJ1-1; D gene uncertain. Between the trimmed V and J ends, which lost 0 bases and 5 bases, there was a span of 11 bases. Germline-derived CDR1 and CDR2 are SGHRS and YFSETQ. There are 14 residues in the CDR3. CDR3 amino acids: CASSLVPGKTEAFF. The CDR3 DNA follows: TGCGCCAGCAGCTTGGTTCCCGGGAAGACTGAAGCTTTCTTT. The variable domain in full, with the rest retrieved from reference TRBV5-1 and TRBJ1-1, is KAGVTQTPRYLIKTRGQQVTLSCSPISGHRSVSWYQQTPGQGLQFLFEYFSETQRNKGNFPGRFSGRQFSNSRSEMNVSTLELGDSALYLCASSLVPGKTEAFFGQGTRLTVV.

The chain's CDR3 is CASSESQGLAGGAYNEQFF. CDR3 bases: TGCGCCAGCAGTGAGTCCCAGGGGCTAGCGGGAGGTGCCTACAATGAGCAGTTCTTC. The chain couples TRBV10-1 to TRBJ2-1; 11 bases match TRBD2. The CDR3 spans 19 residues. The V gene's germline CDR1 is WNHNN and CDR2 SYGVQD (reference sequence). V lost 0 bases and J lost 2; bases outside the gene matches: 9.

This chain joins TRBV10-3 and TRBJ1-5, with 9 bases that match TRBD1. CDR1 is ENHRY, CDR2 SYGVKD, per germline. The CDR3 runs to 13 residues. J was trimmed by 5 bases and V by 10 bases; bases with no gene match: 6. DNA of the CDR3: TGTGCCAACCGGGACAGGGCGGATCAGCCCCAGCATTTT. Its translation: CANRDRADQPQHF.